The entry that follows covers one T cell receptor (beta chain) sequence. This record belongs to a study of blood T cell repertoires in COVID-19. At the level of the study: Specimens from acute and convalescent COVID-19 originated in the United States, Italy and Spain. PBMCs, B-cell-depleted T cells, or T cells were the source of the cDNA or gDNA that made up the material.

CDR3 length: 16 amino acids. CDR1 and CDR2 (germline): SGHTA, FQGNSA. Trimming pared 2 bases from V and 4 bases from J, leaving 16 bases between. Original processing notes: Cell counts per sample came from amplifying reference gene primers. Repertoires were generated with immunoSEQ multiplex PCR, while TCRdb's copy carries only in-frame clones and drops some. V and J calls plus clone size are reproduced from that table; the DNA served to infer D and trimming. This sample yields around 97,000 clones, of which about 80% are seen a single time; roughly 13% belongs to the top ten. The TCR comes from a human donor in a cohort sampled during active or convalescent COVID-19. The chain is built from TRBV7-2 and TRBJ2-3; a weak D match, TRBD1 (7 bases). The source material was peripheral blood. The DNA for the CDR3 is TGTGCCAGCAGCTTAAGTCCAGGGGGGAACGCAGATACGCAGTATTTT. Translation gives CASSLSPGGNADTQYF. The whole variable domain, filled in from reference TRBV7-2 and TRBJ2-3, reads GAGVSQSPSNKVTEKGKDVELRCDPISGHTALYWYRQSLGQGLEFLIYFQGNSAPDKSGLPSDRFSAERTGGSVSTLTIQRTQQEDSAVYLCASSLSPGGNADTQYFGPGTRLTVL.